Below, one TCR beta chain is given with its context. This specimen belongs to a study of OX40 agonist ivuxolimab in advanced cancers. Whole-study context: The dose-escalation cohort was roughly 84% male, with a mean age of about 60 years, ranging about 23 to 80.

V was cut by 6 bases and J by 2 bases, with 7 bases left in between. The V gene's germline CDR1 is MNHEY and CDR2 SVGAGI. CDR3 size: 12 residues. Produced via immunoSEQ multiplex PCR; TCRdb's table is partial and in-frame only. The sample yields 94,000 or so clones, 84% seen once. V and J are TRBV6-5 and TRBJ1-2; D call uncertain. This receptor was taken from an adult with an advanced solid tumor such as melanoma, head and neck, liver or kidney cancer. The sample here was CD4+ or CD8+ T cells sorted from blood, taken in a trial of the OX40 agonist ivuxolimab. CDR3 nucleotides: TGTGCCAGCAGATTAGGGAACTATGGCTACACCTTC. Encoded protein: CASRLGNYGYTF.